What follows describes a single TCR beta chain. Antigen: not known. TCRdb keeps only in-frame clones here, not all; method: immunoSEQ multiplex PCR. The table records about 190,000 clones, over 70% of them present only once. The source of the sample is a study of T cell responses to AZD1222 COVID-19 vaccine. Study-level points and caveats: Spike regions recognized by vaccine-associated CD4 TCRs spanned the protein, led by 160-218 and 743-854.

There are 12 residues in the CDR3. V dropped 5 bases and J dropped 5; count of bases not matched to a gene: 1. CDR1 is SGHVS and CDR2 is FQNEAQ in the germline V gene. The rearrangement links TRBV7-8 to TRBJ2-7; 9 bases line up with TRBD1. Here the sequenced sample was peripheral blood, taken on day 0 of MenACWY control vaccination. This receptor was obtained from an adult in good health. The CDR3 protein is CASSRDRDEQYF. CDR3 bases: TGTGCCAGCAGCCGGGACAGGGACGAGCAGTACTTC.